The next 10 T cell receptor beta chains were all read from a single sample in a study of blood T cell repertoires in COVID-19 (dated by TCRdb to 2019 to 2021). The library was generated by the immunoSEQ multiplex PCR assay. TCRdb provides this immuneACCESS table in a form limited to in-frame rearrangements. Some clones are lacking; in checked studies, under half of them reflect an unresolved V gene, and why the rest are absent is not known. This sample is represented by about 72,000 clones; roughly 80% of them were singletons. Clones ranked in the top ten supply 6.6% of the sample. The sequenced material came from peripheral blood. The receptors here all came from a man aged 60-69 years with acute or convalescent COVID-19.

V is TRBV30 and J is TRBJ1-4; D gene uncertain. The V gene's germline CDR1 is GTSNPN and CDR2 SVGIG (reference sequence). The V end was cut by 2 bases, the J end by 4 bases, with 8 bases between. This CDR3 comprises 13 residues. CDR3: CAWSSGFNEKLFF. Written as DNA, the CDR3 is TGTGCCTGGAGTTCGGGATTTAATGAAAAACTGTTTTTT.

This clone appeared a few times. The chain's CDR3 is CASSMRIGEQYF. The CDR3 coding sequence is TGTGCCAGTAGTATGAGAATCGGCGAGCAGTACTTC. The chain is built from TRBV19 and TRBJ2-7; no reliable D call. Germline V lookup: CDR1 LNHDA, CDR2 SQIVND (reference sequence). V lost 3 bases and J lost 6, with 9 bases in between. The length of the CDR3 is 12 residues.

V is TRBV7-8 and J is TRBJ2-7; 10 positions match TRBD1. The CDR3 spans 15 residues. The V segment lost 4 bases and the J segment 3 bases; nucleotides outside the gene matches: 6. Germline lookup yields CDR1 SGHVS and CDR2 FQNEAQ. The CDR3 sequence: CASSSGTGVFYEQYF. DNA of the CDR3: TGTGCCAGCAGCTCCGGGACAGGGGTTTTCTACGAGCAGTACTTC.

J is TRBJ2-1 and V is TRBV25-1, with TRBD1 matching over 10 bases. The germline CDR1 and CDR2 sequences are MGHDK and SYGVNS. This CDR3 has 16 amino acids. J lost 0 bases, V lost 5 bases, and 4 bases had no gene match. In DNA form, the CDR3 reads TGTGCCAGCAGTAGGACAGGGGGGCCCTCCTACAATGAGCAGTTCTTC. Its translation is CASSRTGGPSYNEQFF.

The chain is built from TRBV9 and TRBJ1-1; 10 bases align to TRBD1. V was clipped by 0 bases and J by 7 bases; unmatched bases: 9. The CDR3 loop spans 16 amino acids. The germline V gene has CDR1 SGDLS and CDR2 YYNGEE. In DNA form, the CDR3 reads TGTGCCAGCAGCGTAGTTCCGACAGGGGGCGGTTTTGAAGCTTTCTTT. Its translation is CASSVVPTGGGFEAFF.

V is TRBV5-1 and J is TRBJ2-2; 11 bases are shared with TRBD1. This CDR3 has 15 amino acids. The trim removed 4 bases at V and 4 bases at J, leaving 3 bases unmatched. Germline V gene data show CDR1 as SGHRS and CDR2 as YFSETQ. The CDR3 DNA follows: TGCGCCAGCAGCCCGGGACAGGGGGTCACCGGGGAGCTGTTTTTT. Protein product: CASSPGQGVTGELFF.

This chain links TRBV27 with TRBJ1-1; possibly TRBD1 for D (5 bases). This CDR3 contains 13 residues. Trimming removed 1 base at V and 6 bases at J, with 9 bases between. Germline values: CDR1 MNHEY, CDR2 SMNVEV (reference sequence). Here the CDR3 DNA reads TGTGCCAGCAGTTTATTCTGGGGGGCTGAAGCTTTCTTT. Translation: CASSLFWGAEAFF.

This rearrangement joins TRBV6-5 to TRBJ2-3; 8 nucleotides align to TRBD1. The CDR3 totals 15 residues. Germline V gene data show CDR1 as MNHEY and CDR2 as SVGAGI. Trimming at V came to 5 bases and at J to 1 base, leaving 5 bases not matched to a gene. The CDR3: CASSSSDRGTDTQYF. In DNA form, the CDR3 reads TGTGCCAGCAGTAGCTCGGACAGGGGCACAGATACGCAGTATTTT.

In DNA form, the CDR3 reads TGTGCCGCTAAGGGAGGGGAGAACACTGAAGCTTTCTTT. This sequence encodes CAAKGGENTEAFF. This chain connects TRBV5-4 to TRBJ1-1, with D possibly matching TRBD1 (5 bases). V shed 10 bases and J shed 1 base, with 14 bases lying between them. Looked up from germline, CDR1 is SGHNT and CDR2 is YYREEE (reference sequence). The CDR3 covers 13 residues.

The chain combines TRBV3-1 (or the pseudogene TRBV3-2) with TRBJ2-5; D remains unclear. Trimming took off 0 bases at V and 7 bases at J, with 12 bases between the two ends. The CDR3 has 14 amino acids. CDR1 is LGHDT and CDR2 is YNNKEL in the germline V gene (reference sequence). This CDR3 is CASSQDSSGRTQYF. CDR3 sequence (DNA): TGTGCCAGCAGCCAAGATTCCTCTGGTAGGACCCAGTACTTC.